Below, one T cell receptor beta chain is given with its context. Antigen specificity is unknown. Trimming removed 1 base from V and 8 bases from J; junction bases left unmatched: 8. The CDR3 runs 15 residues. CDR1 SGHDT and CDR2 YYEEEE come from the germline V gene. The sample comes from a study of cytomegalovirus exposure and HLA in healthy donors. Whole-study context: Early release data held roughly 90 million unique TCRs from HLA-typed donors. Whole-study findings and limits: Most TCR sequences proved rare, with some public TCRs found in many donors.

The PCR ran on 60 Vbeta and 13 Jbeta primers. Generated by immunoSEQ multiplex PCR, the TCRdb table keeps only in-frame clones and is missing some. The data contain roughly 160,000 clones, almost 85% of them singletons. The receptor was derived from a man aged 25-40 years in good health and CMV-seronegative. Sequenced input: PBMCs. The gene calls are TRBV5-6 and TRBJ1-4; 7 nucleotides match TRBD1. The CDR3 nucleotides are TGTGCCAGCAGCTTGTCGACAGGGATGGGGGAAAAACTGTTTTTT. Amino acids: CASSLSTGMGEKLFF.